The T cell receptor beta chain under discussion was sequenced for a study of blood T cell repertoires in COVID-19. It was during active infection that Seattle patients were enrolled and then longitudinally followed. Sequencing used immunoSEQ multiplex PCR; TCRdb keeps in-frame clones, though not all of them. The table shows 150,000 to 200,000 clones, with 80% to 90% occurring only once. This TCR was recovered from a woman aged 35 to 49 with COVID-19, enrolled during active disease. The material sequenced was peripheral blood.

Here the CDR3 reads CAIRAEGLAGTDTQYF. DNA of the CDR3: TGTGCCATCAGGGCGGAGGGTCTAGCGGGCACAGATACGCAGTATTTT. The V gene is TRBV10-3, the J gene TRBJ2-3, with 7 bases aligning to TRBD2. Germline CDR1 ENHRY, CDR2 SYGVKD. The length of the CDR3 is 16 residues. Germline trimming cut 6 bases from V and 1 base from J; bases unmatched to any gene: 10.